The rows below give T cell receptor beta chains drawn from one sample of a study of T cells in Graves' hyperthyroidism and ophthalmopathy. TCRdb re-derived calls from the multiplex PCR reads in MiXCR, one entry per CDR3 protein. Found here are approximately 630,000 distinct CDR3 sequences, about 16% of them singletons; the top ten hold 3% to 4.5%. Sequencing was done on a sample of blood. The source of these receptors is a woman younger than 45 with Graves' hyperthyroidism. The CDR3 runs from the conserved cysteine through the conserved F or W. The order of the fields is D gene, J gene, V gene, clone size, CDR3 DNA, CDR3 protein. A D gene is named only where the DNA matches it firmly. The size of a clone is reported for some rows only, either as once, few or many, or as a class for expanded clones.

.,TRBJ2-3,TRBV6-1,few,TGTGCCAGCGGGGGCATGAGGTCGGCGGGAGTACCAGCAGATACGCAGTATTTT,CASGGMRSAGVPADTQYF
TRBD1,TRBJ2-7,TRBV2,few,TGTGCCAACAGGGGGCTAAGCTCCTACGAGCAGTACTTC,CANRGLSSYEQYF
TRBD1,TRBJ1-3,TRBV27,.,TGTGCCAGCACCCCGGGGGTTACAGGGGGGAAAGGAAACACCATATATTTT,CASTPGVTGGKGNTIYF
TRBD1,TRBJ2-4,TRBV29-1,few,TGCAGCGCCGTGGACAGGGCTGCGAAAAACATTCAGTACTTC,CSAVDRAAKNIQYF
.,TRBJ2-4,TRBV30,few,TGTGCCTGGAGTGTCCAATTAGCCAAAAACATTCAGTACTTC,CAWSVQLAKNIQYF
.,TRBJ2-6,TRBV3-1,.,TGTGCCAGCAGCCAGAGGAGTGGGGGCGCTGGGGCCAACGTCCTGACTTTC,CASSQRSGGAGANVLTF
.,TRBJ2-7,TRBV7-2,few,TGTGCCAGCAGCTTATTGTTTCAGAGCTCCTACGAGCAGTACTTC,CASSLLFQSSYEQYF
TRBD2,TRBJ2-2,TRBV30,.,TGTGCCTGGGATAGGGGACTAGCTATGAACACCGGGGAGCTGTTTTTT,CAWDRGLAMNTGELFF
TRBD1,TRBJ1-1,TRBV19,.,TGTGCCAGTAGTCCGGGACAGGGCAACCACGCTTTCTTT,CASSPGQGNHAFF
.,TRBJ2-7,TRBV2,many,TGTGCCAGCAGTGAACATGGGCCCGGCGGAGGCTACGAGCAGTACTTC,CASSEHGPGGGYEQYF
TRBD2,TRBJ2-1,TRBV5-1,.,TGCGCCAGCAGACGAAGCGGGAGCTCCTACGATGTGCAGTTCTTC,CASRRSGSSYDVQFF
.,TRBJ1-2,TRBV28,many,TGTGCCAGCAGTTTCTCGACATCCCCCTATGGCTACACCTTC,CASSFSTSPYGYTF
.,TRBJ1-2,TRBV12-3/TRBV12-4,many,TGTGCCAGCAGCCGGGGGGGGAATGGCTACACCTTC,CASSRGGNGYTF
.,TRBJ2-3,TRBV6-1,.,TGTGCCAGCAACCGGGACTCCTACACAGATACGCAGTATTTT,CASNRDSYTDTQYF
.,TRBJ2-2,TRBV20-1,.,TGCAGTGCTACTACAGACACCGGGGAGCTGTTTTTT,CSATTDTGELFF
TRBD2,TRBJ2-1,TRBV6-6,many,TGTGCCAGCAGTTACGAGCGGGGGCGCAGCGGTGAGCAGTTCTTC,CASSYERGRSGEQFF
.,TRBJ2-1,TRBV12-3/TRBV12-4,.,TGTGCCAGCAGTTTTTCCAGGGGAGGGAATGAGCAGTTCTTC,CASSFSRGGNEQFF
.,TRBJ2-3,TRBV7-2,.,TGTGCCAGCACCCCCGGATGGGGGGATACGCAGTATTTT,CASTPGWGDTQYF
.,TRBJ1-4,TRBV28,many,TGTGCCAGCAGCCGCCTCAGGGAGACTAATGAAAAACTGTTTTTT,CASSRLRETNEKLFF
TRBD2,TRBJ2-7,TRBV28,many,TGTGCCAGCAGTCTCGGGAGGGTCCTCTACGAGCAGTACTTC,CASSLGRVLYEQYF
.,TRBJ2-1,TRBV7-9,few,TGTGCCAGCAGCCTCCTGGCGGGATTTTTTAATGAGCAGTTCTTC,CASSLLAGFFNEQFF